Presented here are 16 T cell receptor beta chains from one specimen sequenced in a study of T cell responses to AZD1222 COVID-19 vaccine. Clones were read by immunoSEQ multiplex PCR, and TCRdb kept only the in-frame ones, dropping some. This repertoire shows roughly 100,000 clones, around nine tenths found once; its top ten account for about 8.7%. The sequences come from peripheral blood, collected on day 0 of AZD1222 vaccination. These receptors all come from an adult in good health.

This chain joins TRBV14 and TRBJ2-2; weak D call: TRBD1 (5 bases). V was cut by 1 base and J by 7 bases, with 10 bases left in between. Germline values: CDR1 SGHDN, CDR2 FVKESK. CDR3 size: 14 residues. The DNA for the CDR3 is TGTGCCAGCAGCCAAGTATGGGGCTTCGGGGAGCTGTTTTTT. It codes for CASSQVWGFGELFF.

The sample holds a few counts of this clone. The J gene is TRBJ1-4, the V gene TRBV16; D uncertain. V lost 3 bases, J lost 4 bases, and 18 bases lay in between. There are 17 residues in the CDR3. Germline V gene sequence: CDR1 KGHSY, CDR2 FQNENV. CDR3 region: CASSHLRAKVDNEKLFF. CDR3 bases: TGTGCCAGCAGCCACCTCCGAGCAAAGGTTGATAATGAAAAACTGTTTTTT.

This sequence joins TRBV7-9 and TRBJ2-5, with D possibly being TRBD2 (6 bases). Germline loops: CDR1 SEHNR, CDR2 FQNEAQ (reference sequence). V lost 1 base, J lost 4 bases, and 10 bases lay in between. The CDR3 runs to 14 residues. For the CDR3, the DNA is TGTGCCAGCAGCTTAGGGGGGGTACTAGAGACCCAGTACTTC. It encodes CASSLGGVLETQYF.

This chain's CDR3 is CASSPTRTGNQPQHF. The CDR3 region has the DNA TGTGCCAGCAGTCCCACCAGGACCGGCAATCAGCCCCAGCATTTT. The rearrangement uses TRBV6-5 and TRBJ1-5, with no clear D. Germline lookup yields CDR1 MNHEY and CDR2 SVGAGI. CDR3 size: 15 residues. The V and J ends lost 5 bases and 2 bases respectively, with 13 bases between them.

This clone has more than one count but fewer than ten. V gene TRBV6-1 combines with J gene TRBJ1-2; 7 bases match TRBD1. Trimming cost V 1 base and J 4 bases; bases outside gene matches: 9. The CDR3 loop spans 16 amino acids. The germline V gene encodes CDR1 MNHNS and CDR2 SASEGT. The CDR3 region is CASSEGWDRDFYGYTF. As DNA, the CDR3 is TGTGCCAGCAGTGAAGGGTGGGACAGAGATTTCTATGGCTACACCTTC.

The V gene is TRBV9, the J gene TRBJ2-7; weak D call: TRBD2 (6 bases). Trimming stripped 6 bases from V and 0 bases from J, with 13 bases between. CDR3 size: 14 residues. Per germline, CDR1 SGDLS and CDR2 YYNGEE. The CDR3 region has the DNA TGTGCCAGCACCCGGACTATTAGCTCCTACGAGCAGTACTTC. Amino acids: CASTRTISSYEQYF.

This clone appeared once. The chain is built from TRBV6-2 or TRBV6-3 and TRBJ2-3, with a possible D match to TRBD1 (6 bases). The length of the CDR3 is 12 residues. Trimming removed 5 bases at V and 7 bases at J, with 10 bases between. Germline loops: CDR1 MNHEY, CDR2 SVGEGT. The CDR3 reads CASSPRGNTQYF. For the CDR3, the DNA is TGTGCCAGCAGTCCCAGGGGAAATACGCAGTATTTT.

V and J are TRBV11-2 and TRBJ2-7; a weak D match, TRBD2 (6 bases). Germline CDR1 is SGHAT and CDR2 is FQNNGV. This CDR3 is 15 amino acids long. With 1 base removed from V and 0 bases from J, the gap between germline ends came to 10 bases. The DNA of the CDR3 is TGTGCCAGCAGCTTAGGCGGGGTTAGCTCCTACGAGCAGTACTTC. Its translation is CASSLGGVSSYEQYF.

The gene calls are TRBV11-3 and TRBJ1-5, with D perhaps TRBD1 (5 bases). V lost 6 bases and J 0 bases, leaving 24 bases between the germline ends. Germline V gene lookup returns CDR1 SGHNT and CDR2 YENEEA. The CDR3 is 19 residues long. CDR3 sequence (DNA): TGTGCCAGCAGTTTTGTGGACCGTTCAGGGTCAGGTAGCAATCAGCCCCAGCATTTT. It yields the protein CASSFVDRSGSGSNQPQHF.

V and J are TRBV6-1 and TRBJ1-4; D is perhaps TRBD1 (5 bases). CDR1 MNHNS and CDR2 SASEGT come from the germline V gene. The CDR3 contains 16 residues. Trimming left V 2 bases short and J 1 base short, with 11 bases between. The CDR3: CASSEWGRGTNEKLFF. CDR3 bases: TGTGCCAGCAGTGAATGGGGGAGGGGAACTAATGAAAAACTGTTTTTT.

This chain uses TRBV18 with TRBJ2-7; 15 bases line up with TRBD2. The junction had 20 bases not matched to a gene; V was cut back by 4 bases and J by 4 bases. Germline CDR1 reads KGHSH; CDR2 reads LQKENI. There are 21 residues in the CDR3. The CDR3 region has the DNA TGTGCCAGCTCACGCCACCTCGGACTAGCGGGAGGGCCCAACATTCGTTACGAGCAGTACTTC. Translating it yields CASSRHLGLAGGPNIRYEQYF.

This clone was detected a few times. V gene TRBV19 combines with J gene TRBJ1-3; 7 bases agree with TRBD1. The CDR3 contains 17 residues. The J segment lost 2 bases and the V segment lost 4 bases, leaving 11 bases of the junction unmatched. Germline assignment: CDR1 LNHDA and CDR2 SQIVND (reference sequence). The DNA of the CDR3 is TGTGCCAGTAGTAAGGACAGGCCATGGGTTGCTGGAAACACCATATATTTT. This gives the protein CASSKDRPWVAGNTIYF.

The V and J genes are TRBV19 and TRBJ1-1; D may be TRBD1 (5 bases). V lost 4 bases, J lost 5 bases, and 8 bases lay in between. The V gene's germline CDR1 is LNHDA and CDR2 SQIVND (reference sequence). The CDR3 has 12 residues. The CDR3 sequence: CASSRGETEAFF. The CDR3 DNA reads TGTGCCAGTAGTAGGGGGGAAACTGAAGCTTTCTTT.

This sequence joins TRBV19 and TRBJ1-3, with 8 bases lining up with TRBD1. The V gene end was trimmed by 5 bases and the J gene end by 1 base; junction bases not matched to a gene: 7. Germline V gene lookup returns CDR1 LNHDA and CDR2 SQIVND (reference sequence). The CDR3 has 16 residues. CDR3: CASSLTRTGSGNTIYF. CDR3 in DNA: TGTGCCAGTAGTTTGACCCGGACAGGGTCTGGAAACACCATATATTTT.

The V gene is TRBV5-1, the J gene TRBJ2-5; the match to TRBD1 covers 7 bases. Looked up from germline, CDR1 is SGHRS and CDR2 is YFSETQ. After removal of 3 bases from V and 5 bases from J, the junction contained 4 bases not matched to a gene. This CDR3 is 13 amino acids long. CDR3 loop: CASSWGQRETQYF. The CDR3 DNA follows: TGCGCCAGCAGCTGGGGACAGAGGGAGACCCAGTACTTC. Filled out from reference TRBV5-1 and TRBJ2-5, the complete variable domain reads KAGVTQTPRYLIKTRGQQVTLSCSPISGHRSVSWYQQTPGQGLQFLFEYFSETQRNKGNFPGRFSGRQFSNSRSEMNVSTLELGDSALYLCASSWGQRETQYFGPGTRLLVL.

The CDR3: CASSIEISGGSTGELFF. For the CDR3, the DNA is TGTGCCAGTAGTATAGAGATTAGCGGGGGGTCCACCGGGGAGCTGTTTTTT. This chain joins TRBV19 and TRBJ2-2; TRBD2 aligns across 10 bases. CDR1 and CDR2 from the germline V gene are LNHDA and SQIVND (reference sequence). The junction had 5 bases not matched to a gene; V was cut back by 0 bases and J by 4 bases. This CDR3 has 17 residues.